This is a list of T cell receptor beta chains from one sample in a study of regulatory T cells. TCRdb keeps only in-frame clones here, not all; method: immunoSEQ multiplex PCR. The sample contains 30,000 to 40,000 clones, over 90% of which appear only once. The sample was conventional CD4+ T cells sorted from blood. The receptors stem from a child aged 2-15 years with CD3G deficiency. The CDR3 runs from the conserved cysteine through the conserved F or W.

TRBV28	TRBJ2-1	CASSLRVGVPNEQFF
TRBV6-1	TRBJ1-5	CASSGGEGYQPQHF
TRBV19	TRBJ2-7	CASSPKHGPYEQYF
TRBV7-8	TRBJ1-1	CASSSHANRGMNTEAFF
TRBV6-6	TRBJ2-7	CASSLNKGAYEQYF
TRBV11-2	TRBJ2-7	CASSLDRGSYEQYF
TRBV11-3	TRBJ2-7	CASSLNSDYEQYF
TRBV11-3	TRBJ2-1	CASSLAGNTNEQFF
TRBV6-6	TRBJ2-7	CASSTGTSGGRYEQYF
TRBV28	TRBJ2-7	CASSPQTDYEQYF
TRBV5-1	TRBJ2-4	CASSLTSLAKNIQYF
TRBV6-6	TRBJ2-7	CASSYSRGWEQYF
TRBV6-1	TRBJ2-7	CASSERVRGEQYF
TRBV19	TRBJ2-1	CASSRRTGEQFF